The T cell receptor (beta chain) described here comes from a study of T cells in Graves' hyperthyroidism and ophthalmopathy. Amplified TCR beta CDR3 regions came from RNA transcripts. RT-PCR in the first round (using the HTBI primer set) targeted the TCR CDR3. TCRdb reanalysed the multiplex PCR reads using MiXCR and keeps one entry per CDR3 protein. Among a few hundred thousand distinct CDR3 sequences listed, 21% were seen once. The study based diagnoses on clinical symptoms, serum thyroxine and TRAb, thyroid ultrasound and orbital computed tomography. The PBMCs studied were ones that came from 8.5 to 10 ml fresh peripheral blood. The study, taken as a whole, reports: Among thyroid clonotypes expanded above 0.001, most also appeared in blood.

Comments on this clonotype: What it binds is not known. This may stem from a read error, because a much larger clone lies one nucleotide away.

The V gene's germline CDR1 is MDHEN and CDR2 SYDVKM. This CDR3 has 14 amino acids. Losses at the gene ends were 3 bases for V and 8 bases for J; bases not matched to a gene: 7. This TCR derives from a woman aged 50 to 60 with Graves' hyperthyroidism. The rearrangement uses TRBV28 and TRBJ2-7; TRBD1 matches at 10 bases. The source material was blood. The CDR3 DNA reads as TGTGCCAGCAGTTTGACAGGGGGCCGGAACAAGCAGTACTTC. This translates into CASSLTGGRNKQYF.